This T cell receptor beta chain was captured by sequencing in a study of cytomegalovirus exposure and HLA in healthy donors. Across the study: Most genotyped donors, over 70% of some 400, had Caucasian-associated genetic ancestry. The study's findings and limits: TCR association rates varied by HLA locus in a later analysis, with DRB1 highest and HLA-C lowest. Only CMV serostatus was available as immune exposure information.

A word on this clone: Its matching antigen is unknown.

The CDR3 has 13 residues. Germline CDR1 and CDR2: GTSNPN and SVGIG (reference sequence). Trimming pared 2 bases from V and 6 bases from J, leaving 11 bases between. The PCR used 60 Vbeta and 13 Jbeta primers. Sequencing used immunoSEQ multiplex PCR; TCRdb keeps in-frame clones, though not all of them. The table lists around 150,000 clones, around four fifths of them singletons. The source material was PBMCs. This sequence originates from a woman between 45 and 65 years old in good health and CMV-seropositive. V is TRBV30 and J is TRBJ1-5, with TRBD1 as a possible D gene (5 bases). CDR3 DNA: TGTGCCTGGAGTTGGGAAGGGGCTCAGCCCCAGCATTTT. Translated, it gives CAWSWEGAQPQHF.